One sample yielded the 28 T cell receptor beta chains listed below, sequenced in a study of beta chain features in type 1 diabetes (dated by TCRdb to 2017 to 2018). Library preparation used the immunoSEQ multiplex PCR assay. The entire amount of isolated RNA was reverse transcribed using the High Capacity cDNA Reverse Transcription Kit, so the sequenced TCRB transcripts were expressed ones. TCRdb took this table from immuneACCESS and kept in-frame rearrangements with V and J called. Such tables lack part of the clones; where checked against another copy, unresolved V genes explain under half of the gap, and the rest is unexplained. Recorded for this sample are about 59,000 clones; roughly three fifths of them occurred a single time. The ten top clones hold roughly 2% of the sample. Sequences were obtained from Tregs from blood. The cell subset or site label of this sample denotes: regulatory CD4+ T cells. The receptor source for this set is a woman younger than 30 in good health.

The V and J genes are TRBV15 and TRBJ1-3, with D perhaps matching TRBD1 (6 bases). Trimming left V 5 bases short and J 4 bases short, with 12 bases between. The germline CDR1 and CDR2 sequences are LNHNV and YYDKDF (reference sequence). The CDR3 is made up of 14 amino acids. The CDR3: CATSEQGRGNTIYF. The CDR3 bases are TGTGCCACCAGCGAACAGGGTAGAGGAAACACCATATATTTT.

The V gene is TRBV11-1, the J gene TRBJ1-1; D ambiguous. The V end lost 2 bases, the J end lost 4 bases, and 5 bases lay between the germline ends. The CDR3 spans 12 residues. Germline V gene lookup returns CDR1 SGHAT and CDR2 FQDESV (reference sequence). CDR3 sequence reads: CASSLPGTEAFF. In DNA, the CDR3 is TGTGCCAGCAGCTTACCAGGCACTGAAGCTTTCTTT.

CDR3 region: CASSIAFNTGELFF. The CDR3 DNA reads TGTGCCAGTAGTATAGCCTTTAACACCGGGGAGCTGTTTTTT. This rearrangement joins TRBV19 to TRBJ2-2; D not certain. This CDR3 contains 14 residues. CDR1 is LNHDA and CDR2 is SQIVND in the germline V gene (reference sequence). Trimming stripped 1 base from V and 2 bases from J, with 5 bases between. Filled out from reference TRBV19 and TRBJ2-2, the complete variable domain reads DGGITQSPKYLFRKEGQNVTLSCEQNLNHDAMYWYRQDPGQGLRLIYYSQIVNDFQKGDIAEGYSVSREKKESFPLTVTSAQKNPTAFYLCASSIAFNTGELFFGEGSRLTVL.

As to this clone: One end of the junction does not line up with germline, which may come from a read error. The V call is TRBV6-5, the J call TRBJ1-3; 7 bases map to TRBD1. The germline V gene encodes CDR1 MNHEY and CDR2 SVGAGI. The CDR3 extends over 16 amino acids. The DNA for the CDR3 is TGTGCCAGCAGTTCCAGGGGGTTTATCTCTGGAAACACCACATATTTT. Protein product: CASSSRGFISGNTTYF.

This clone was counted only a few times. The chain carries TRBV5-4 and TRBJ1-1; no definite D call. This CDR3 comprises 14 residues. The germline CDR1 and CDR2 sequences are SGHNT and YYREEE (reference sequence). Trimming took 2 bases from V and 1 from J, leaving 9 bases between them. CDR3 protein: CASSFGLENTEAFF. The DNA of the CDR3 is TGTGCCAGCAGCTTCGGGTTAGAGAACACTGAAGCTTTCTTT.

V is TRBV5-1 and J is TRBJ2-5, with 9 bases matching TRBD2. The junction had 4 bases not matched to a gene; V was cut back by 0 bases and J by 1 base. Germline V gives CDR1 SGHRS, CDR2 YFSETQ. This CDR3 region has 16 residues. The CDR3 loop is CASSLGLAGIQETQYF. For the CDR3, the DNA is TGCGCCAGCAGCTTGGGGCTAGCGGGGATCCAAGAGACCCAGTACTTC. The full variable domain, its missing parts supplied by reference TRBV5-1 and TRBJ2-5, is KAGVTQTPRYLIKTRGQQVTLSCSPISGHRSVSWYQQTPGQGLQFLFEYFSETQRNKGNFPGRFSGRQFSNSRSEMNVSTLELGDSALYLCASSLGLAGIQETQYFGPGTRLLVL.

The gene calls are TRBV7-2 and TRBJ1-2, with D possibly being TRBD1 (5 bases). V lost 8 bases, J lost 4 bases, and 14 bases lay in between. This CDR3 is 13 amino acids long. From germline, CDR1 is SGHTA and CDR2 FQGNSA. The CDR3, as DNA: TGTGCCAGCGGCAGACAGAGCGCCTATGGCTACACCTTC. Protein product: CASGRQSAYGYTF.

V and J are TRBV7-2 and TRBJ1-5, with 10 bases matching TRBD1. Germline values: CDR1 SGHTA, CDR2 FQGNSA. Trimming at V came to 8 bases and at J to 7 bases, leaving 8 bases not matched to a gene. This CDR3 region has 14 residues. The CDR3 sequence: CASGSTGGVQPQHF. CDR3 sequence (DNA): TGTGCCAGCGGGTCGACAGGGGGCGTGCAGCCCCAGCATTTT.

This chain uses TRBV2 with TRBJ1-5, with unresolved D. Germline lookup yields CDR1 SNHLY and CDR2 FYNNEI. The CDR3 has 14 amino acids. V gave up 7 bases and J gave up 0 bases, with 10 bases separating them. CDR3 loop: CASTLGLSNQPQHF. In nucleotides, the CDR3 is TGTGCCAGCACTCTCGGACTTAGCAATCAGCCCCAGCATTTT.

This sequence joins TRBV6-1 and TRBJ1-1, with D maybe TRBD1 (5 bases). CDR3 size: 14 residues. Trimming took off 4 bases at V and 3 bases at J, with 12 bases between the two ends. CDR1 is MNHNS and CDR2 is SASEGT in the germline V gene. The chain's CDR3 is CASSGVGGDTEAFF. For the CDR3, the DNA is TGTGCCAGCAGTGGGGTTGGAGGGGACACTGAAGCTTTCTTT.

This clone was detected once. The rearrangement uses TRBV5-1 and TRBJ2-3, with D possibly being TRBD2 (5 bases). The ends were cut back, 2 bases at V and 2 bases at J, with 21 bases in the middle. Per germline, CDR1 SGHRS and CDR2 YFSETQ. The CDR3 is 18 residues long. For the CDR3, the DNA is TGCGCCAGCAGCTTTTCTCTCATGGCGGGTCGCCCCACAGATACGCAGTATTTT. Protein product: CASSFSLMAGRPTDTQYF.

The CDR3, as DNA: TGTGCCAGCAGTTTACCCTTAGTCCATGAGCAGTTCTTC. This codes for CASSLPLVHEQFF. The chain recombines TRBV27 with TRBJ2-1; no definite D call. V shed 2 bases and J shed 8 bases, with 10 bases lying between them. CDR1 MNHEY and CDR2 SMNVEV come from the germline V gene (reference sequence). The CDR3 spans 13 residues.

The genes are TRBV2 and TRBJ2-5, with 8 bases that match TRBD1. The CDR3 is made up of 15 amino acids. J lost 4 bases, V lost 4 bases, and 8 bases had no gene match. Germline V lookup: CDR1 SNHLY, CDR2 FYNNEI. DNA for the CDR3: TGTGCCAGCAGTGCAGGGGGCGCCGGCGGAGAGACCCAGTACTTC. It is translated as CASSAGGAGGETQYF.

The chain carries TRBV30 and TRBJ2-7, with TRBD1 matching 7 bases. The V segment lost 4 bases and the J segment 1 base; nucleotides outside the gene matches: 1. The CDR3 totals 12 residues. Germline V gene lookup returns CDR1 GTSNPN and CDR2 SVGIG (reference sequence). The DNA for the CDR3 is TGTGCCTGGACAGGGGGTTCCTACGAGCAGTACTTC. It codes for CAWTGGSYEQYF.

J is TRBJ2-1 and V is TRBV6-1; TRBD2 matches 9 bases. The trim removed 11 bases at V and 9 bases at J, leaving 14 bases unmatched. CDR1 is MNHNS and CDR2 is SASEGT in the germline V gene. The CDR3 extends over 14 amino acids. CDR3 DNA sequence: TGTGCCTGCTCCAGGCGGGAGGGCCTTGGTGAGCAGTTCTTC. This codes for CACSRREGLGEQFF.

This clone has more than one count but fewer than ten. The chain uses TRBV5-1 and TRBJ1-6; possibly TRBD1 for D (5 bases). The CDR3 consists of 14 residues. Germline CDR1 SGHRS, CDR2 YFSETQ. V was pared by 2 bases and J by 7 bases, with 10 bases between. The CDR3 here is CASSFSGGNSPLHF. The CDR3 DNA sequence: TGCGCCAGCAGCTTTTCGGGGGGAAATTCACCCCTCCACTTT.

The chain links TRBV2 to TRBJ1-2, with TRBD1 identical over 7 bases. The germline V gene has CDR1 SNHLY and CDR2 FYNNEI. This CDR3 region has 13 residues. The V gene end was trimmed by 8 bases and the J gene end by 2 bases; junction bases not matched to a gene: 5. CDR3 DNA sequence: TGTGCCAGCTTGGCAGGGGGAAACTATGGCTACACCTTC. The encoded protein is CASLAGGNYGYTF.

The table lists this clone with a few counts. In nucleotides, the CDR3 is TGTGCCAGCAGCTTAGTCCACACTAGCGGGGCCTCCTACGAGCAGTACTTC. It codes for CASSLVHTSGASYEQYF. The genes are TRBV7-2 and TRBJ2-7, with 10 bases aligning to TRBD2. The germline CDR1 and CDR2 sequences are SGHTA and FQGNSA. The junction had 6 bases not matched to a gene; V was cut back by 1 base and J by 0 bases. CDR3 size: 17 residues.

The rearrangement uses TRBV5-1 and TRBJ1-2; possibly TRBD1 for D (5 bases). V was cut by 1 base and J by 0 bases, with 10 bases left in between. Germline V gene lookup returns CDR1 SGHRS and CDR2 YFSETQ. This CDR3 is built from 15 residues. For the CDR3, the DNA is TGCGCCAGCAGCTTGACAGGCTTCTCTAACTATGGCTACACCTTC. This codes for CASSLTGFSNYGYTF.

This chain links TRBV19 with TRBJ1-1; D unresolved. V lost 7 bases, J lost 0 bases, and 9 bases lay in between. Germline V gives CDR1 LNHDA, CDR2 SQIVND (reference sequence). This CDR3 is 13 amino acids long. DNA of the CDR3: TGTGCCAGTACGTCTTCTCTGAACACTGAAGCTTTCTTT. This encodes CASTSSLNTEAFF.

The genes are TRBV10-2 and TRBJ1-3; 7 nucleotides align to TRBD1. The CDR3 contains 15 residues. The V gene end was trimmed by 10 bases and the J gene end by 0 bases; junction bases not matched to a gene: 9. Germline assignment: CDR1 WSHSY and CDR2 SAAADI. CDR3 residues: CATSGQLFSGNTIYF. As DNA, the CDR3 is TGCGCCACCTCGGGACAGTTATTCTCTGGAAACACCATATATTTT.

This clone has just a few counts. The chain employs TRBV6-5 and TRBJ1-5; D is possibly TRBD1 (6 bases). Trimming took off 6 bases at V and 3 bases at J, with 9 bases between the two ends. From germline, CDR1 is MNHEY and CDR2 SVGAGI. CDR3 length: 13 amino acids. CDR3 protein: CASRGGFNQPQHF. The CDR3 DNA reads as TGTGCCAGCAGAGGGGGTTTCAATCAGCCCCAGCATTTT.

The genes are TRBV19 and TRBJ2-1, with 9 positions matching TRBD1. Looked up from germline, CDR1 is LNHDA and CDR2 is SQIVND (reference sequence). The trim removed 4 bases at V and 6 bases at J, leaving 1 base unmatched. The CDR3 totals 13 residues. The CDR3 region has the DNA TGTGCCAGTAGTAGGACAGGGGCCAATGAGCAGTTCTTC. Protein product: CASSRTGANEQFF.

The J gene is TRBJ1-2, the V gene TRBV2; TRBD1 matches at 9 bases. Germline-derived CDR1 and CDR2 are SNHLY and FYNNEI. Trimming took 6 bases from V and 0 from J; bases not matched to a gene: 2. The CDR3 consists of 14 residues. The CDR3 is CASRQGAANYGYTF. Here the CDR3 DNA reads TGTGCCAGCAGACAGGGGGCAGCTAACTATGGCTACACCTTC.

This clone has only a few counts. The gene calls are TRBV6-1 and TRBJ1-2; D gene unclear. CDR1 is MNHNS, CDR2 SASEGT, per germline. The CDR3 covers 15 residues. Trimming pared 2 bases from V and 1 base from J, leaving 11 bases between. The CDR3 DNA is TGTGCCAGCAGTGAATTTGGTTCGGTTAACTATGGCTACACCTTC. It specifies CASSEFGSVNYGYTF.

For the CDR3, the DNA is TGTGCCACCGACCCGGGACAGGGGGCTGGAGATACGCAGTATTTT. The encoded protein is CATDPGQGAGDTQYF. The chain carries TRBV10-3 and TRBJ2-3; the match to TRBD1 covers 12 bases. Germline CDR1 ENHRY, CDR2 SYGVKD. This CDR3 has 15 amino acids. Unmatched junction bases numbered 10, after V lost 10 bases and J lost 5 bases.

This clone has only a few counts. The CDR3 spells CASSGGTSGRETQYF. CDR3 DNA: TGTGCCAGCAGTGGTGGGACTAGCGGGCGAGAGACCCAGTACTTC. The J gene is TRBJ2-5, the V gene TRBV6-1; 12 nucleotides line up with TRBD2. V was pared by 4 bases and J by 4 bases, with 4 bases of the junction left unmatched. There are 15 residues in the CDR3. Germline V lookup: CDR1 MNHNS, CDR2 SASEGT.

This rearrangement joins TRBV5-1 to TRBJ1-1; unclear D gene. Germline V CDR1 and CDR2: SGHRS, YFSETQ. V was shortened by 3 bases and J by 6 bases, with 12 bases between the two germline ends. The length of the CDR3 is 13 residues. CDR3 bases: TGCGCCAGCAGCTCCGGTTCCGGGTCTGAAGCTTTCTTT. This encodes CASSSGSGSEAFF.